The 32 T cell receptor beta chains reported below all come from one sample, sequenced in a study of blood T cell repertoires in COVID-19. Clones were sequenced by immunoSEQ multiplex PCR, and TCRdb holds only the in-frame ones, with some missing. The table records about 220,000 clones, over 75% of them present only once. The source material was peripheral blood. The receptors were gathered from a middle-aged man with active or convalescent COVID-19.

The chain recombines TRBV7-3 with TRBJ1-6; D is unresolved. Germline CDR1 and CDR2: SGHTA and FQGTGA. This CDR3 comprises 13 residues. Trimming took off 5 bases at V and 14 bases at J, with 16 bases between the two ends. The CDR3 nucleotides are TGTGCCAGCAGCCCTTTCACAGCGGTATCCCTCCACTTT. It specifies CASSPFTAVSLHF.

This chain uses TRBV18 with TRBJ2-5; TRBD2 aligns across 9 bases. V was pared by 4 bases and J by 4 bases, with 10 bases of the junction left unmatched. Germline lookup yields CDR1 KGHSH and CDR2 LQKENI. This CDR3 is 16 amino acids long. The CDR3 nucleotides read TGTGCCAGCTCACTATCCGGCGGGAGGGGTAGAGAGACCCAGTACTTC. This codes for CASSLSGGRGRETQYF.

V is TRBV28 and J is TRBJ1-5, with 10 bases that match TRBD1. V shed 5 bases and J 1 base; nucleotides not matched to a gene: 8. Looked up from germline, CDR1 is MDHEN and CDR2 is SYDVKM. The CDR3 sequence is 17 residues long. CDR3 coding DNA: TGTGCCAGCAGTCAACGGGACAGGGGTAGAAGCAATCAGCCCCAGCATTTT. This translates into CASSQRDRGRSNQPQHF.

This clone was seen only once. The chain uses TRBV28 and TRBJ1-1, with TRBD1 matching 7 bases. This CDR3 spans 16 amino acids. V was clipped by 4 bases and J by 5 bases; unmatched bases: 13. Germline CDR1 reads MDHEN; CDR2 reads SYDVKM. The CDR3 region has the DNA TGTGCCAGCAGTTCGCCCACAGGGGCCACACGGACTGAAGCTTTCTTT. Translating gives CASSSPTGATRTEAFF.

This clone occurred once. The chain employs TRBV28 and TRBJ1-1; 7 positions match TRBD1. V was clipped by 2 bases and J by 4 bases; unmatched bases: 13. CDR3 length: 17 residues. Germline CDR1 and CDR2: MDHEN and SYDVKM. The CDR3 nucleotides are TGTGCCAGCAGTTTAGTTGACAGGGCCCTAGGAGGCACTGAAGCTTTCTTT. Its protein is CASSLVDRALGGTEAFF.

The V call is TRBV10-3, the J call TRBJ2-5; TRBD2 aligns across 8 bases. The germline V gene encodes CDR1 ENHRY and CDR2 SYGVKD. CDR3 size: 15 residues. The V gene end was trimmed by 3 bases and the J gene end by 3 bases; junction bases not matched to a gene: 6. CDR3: CAISDRGGREETQYF. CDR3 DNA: TGTGCCATCAGTGACCGGGGGGGGCGGGAAGAGACCCAGTACTTC.

In DNA, the CDR3 is TGCGCCAGCAGCCTATCTATCGGCACTGAAGCTTTCTTT. It is translated as CASSLSIGTEAFF. This chain links TRBV5-1 with TRBJ1-1; no definite D call. The CDR3 consists of 13 residues. The germline CDR1 and CDR2 sequences are SGHRS and YFSETQ. Between the trimmed V and J ends, which lost 4 bases and 4 bases, there was a span of 11 bases.

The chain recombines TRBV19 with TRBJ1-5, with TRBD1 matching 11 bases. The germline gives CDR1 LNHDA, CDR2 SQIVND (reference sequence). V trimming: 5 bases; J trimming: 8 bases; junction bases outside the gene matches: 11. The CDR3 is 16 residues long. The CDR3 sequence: CASSGGTGGLLEPQHF. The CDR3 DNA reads TGTGCCAGTAGTGGGGGGACAGGGGGGTTGTTGGAGCCCCAGCATTTT.

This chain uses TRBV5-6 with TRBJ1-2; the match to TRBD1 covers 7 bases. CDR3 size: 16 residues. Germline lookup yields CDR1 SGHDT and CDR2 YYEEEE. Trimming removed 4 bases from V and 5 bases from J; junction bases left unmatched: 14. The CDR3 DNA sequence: TGTGCCAGCAGCCTACTTGAGGGTAACAGGGGATATGGCTACACCTTC. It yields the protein CASSLLEGNRGYGYTF.

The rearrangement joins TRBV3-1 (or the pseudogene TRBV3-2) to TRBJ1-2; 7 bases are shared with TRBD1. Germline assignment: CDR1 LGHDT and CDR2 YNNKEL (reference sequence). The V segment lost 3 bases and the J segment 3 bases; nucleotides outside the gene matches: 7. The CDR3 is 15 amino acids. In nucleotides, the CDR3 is TGTGCCAGCAGCCACCGAAGACAGGGCCACTATGGCTACACCTTC. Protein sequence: CASSHRRQGHYGYTF.

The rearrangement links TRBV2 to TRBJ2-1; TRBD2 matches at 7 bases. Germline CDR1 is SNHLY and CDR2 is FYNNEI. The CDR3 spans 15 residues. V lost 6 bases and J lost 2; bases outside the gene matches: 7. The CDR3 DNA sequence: TGTGCCAGCAGGACCGGGACTATGACCTACAATGAGCAGTTCTTC. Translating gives CASRTGTMTYNEQFF. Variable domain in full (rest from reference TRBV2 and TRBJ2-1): EPEVTQTPSHQVTQMGQEVILRCVPISNHLYFYWYRQILGQKVEFLVSFYNNEISEKSEIFDDQFSVERPDGSNFTLKIRSTKLEDSAMYFCASRTGTMTYNEQFFGPGTRLTVL.

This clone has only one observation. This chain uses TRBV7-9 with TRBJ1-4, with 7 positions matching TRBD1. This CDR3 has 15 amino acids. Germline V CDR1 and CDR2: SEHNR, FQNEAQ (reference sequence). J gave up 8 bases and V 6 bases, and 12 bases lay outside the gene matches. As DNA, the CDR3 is TGTGCCAGCAGTCTAAGACAGGGCATTGTCGAAAAACTGTTTTTT. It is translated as CASSLRQGIVEKLFF.

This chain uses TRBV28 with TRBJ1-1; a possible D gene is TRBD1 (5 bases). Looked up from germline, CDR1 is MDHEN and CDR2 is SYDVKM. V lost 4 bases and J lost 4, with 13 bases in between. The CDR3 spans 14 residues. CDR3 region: CASSSVDSPTEAFF. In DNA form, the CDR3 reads TGTGCCAGCAGTTCCGTCGACAGCCCCACTGAAGCTTTCTTT.

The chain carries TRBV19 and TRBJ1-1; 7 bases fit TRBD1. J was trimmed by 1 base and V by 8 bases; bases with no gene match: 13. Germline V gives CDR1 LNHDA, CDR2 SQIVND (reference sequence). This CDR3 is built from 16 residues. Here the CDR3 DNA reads TGTGCCAGTGGAGCCTTACGGACAGGCGGGAACACTGAAGCTTTCTTT. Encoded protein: CASGALRTGGNTEAFF.

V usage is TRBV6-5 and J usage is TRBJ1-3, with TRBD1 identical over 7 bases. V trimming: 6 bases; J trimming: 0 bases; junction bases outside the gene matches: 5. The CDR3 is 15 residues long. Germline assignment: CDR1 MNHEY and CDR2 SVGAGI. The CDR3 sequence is CASSRGTVSGNTIYF. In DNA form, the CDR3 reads TGTGCCAGCAGCCGCGGGACAGTCTCTGGAAACACCATATATTTT.

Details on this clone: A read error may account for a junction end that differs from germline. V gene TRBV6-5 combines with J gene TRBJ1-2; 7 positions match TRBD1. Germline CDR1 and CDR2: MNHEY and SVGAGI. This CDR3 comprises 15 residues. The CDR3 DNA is TGTGCCAGCAGTGACTCAGGACAGGCCTCGTATGGCTACACCTTC. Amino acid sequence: CASSDSGQASYGYTF.

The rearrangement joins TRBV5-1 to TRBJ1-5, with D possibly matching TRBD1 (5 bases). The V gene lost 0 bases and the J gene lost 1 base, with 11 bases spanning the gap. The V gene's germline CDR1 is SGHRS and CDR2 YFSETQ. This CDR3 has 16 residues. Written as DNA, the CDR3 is TGCGCCAGCAGCTTGGGCTGGGGGGACAGCAATCAGCCCCAGCATTTT. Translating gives CASSLGWGDSNQPQHF.

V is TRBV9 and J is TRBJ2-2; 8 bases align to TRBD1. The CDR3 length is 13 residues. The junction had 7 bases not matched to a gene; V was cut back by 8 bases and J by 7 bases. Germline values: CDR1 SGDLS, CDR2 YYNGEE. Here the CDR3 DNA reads TGTGCCAGTACGCAGGGGGCCCACGGGGAGCTGTTTTTT. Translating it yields CASTQGAHGELFF. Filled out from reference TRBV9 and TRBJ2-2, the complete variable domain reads DSGVTQTPKHLITATGQRVTLRCSPRSGDLSVYWYQQSLDQGLQFLIQYYNGEERAKGNILERFSAQQFPDLHSELNLSSLELGDSALYFCASTQGAHGELFFGEGSRLTVL.

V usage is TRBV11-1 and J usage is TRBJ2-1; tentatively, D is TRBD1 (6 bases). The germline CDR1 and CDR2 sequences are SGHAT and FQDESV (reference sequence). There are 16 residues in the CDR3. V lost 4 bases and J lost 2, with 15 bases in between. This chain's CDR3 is CASSYRPRGTYNEQFF. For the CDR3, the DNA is TGTGCCAGCAGCTACAGACCCAGGGGAACCTACAATGAGCAGTTCTTC.

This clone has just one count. In nucleotides, the CDR3 is TGTGCCAGCAGCTTACGACGGTTGAACGGAGCAAATCAGCCCCAGCATTTT. As protein: CASSLRRLNGANQPQHF. The rearrangement joins TRBV7-8 to TRBJ1-5; D remains ambiguous. CDR3 length: 17 amino acids. Germline V gives CDR1 SGHVS, CDR2 FQNEAQ. V was shortened by 2 bases and J by 4 bases, with 18 bases between the two germline ends.

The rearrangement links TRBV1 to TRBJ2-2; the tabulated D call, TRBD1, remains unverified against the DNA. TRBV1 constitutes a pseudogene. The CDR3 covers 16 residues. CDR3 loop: CTSSQVVTGGLVELFF. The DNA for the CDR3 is TGCACCAGCAGCCAAGTGGTGACAGGGGGCTTGGTTGAGCTGTTTTTT.

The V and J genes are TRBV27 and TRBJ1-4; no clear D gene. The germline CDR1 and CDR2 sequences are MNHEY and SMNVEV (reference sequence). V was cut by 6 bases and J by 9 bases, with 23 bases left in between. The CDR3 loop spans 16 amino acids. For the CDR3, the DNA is TGTGCCAGCAGAACCATACGACTTGATCGTTCGAAAAAACTGTTTTTT. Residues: CASRTIRLDRSKKLFF.

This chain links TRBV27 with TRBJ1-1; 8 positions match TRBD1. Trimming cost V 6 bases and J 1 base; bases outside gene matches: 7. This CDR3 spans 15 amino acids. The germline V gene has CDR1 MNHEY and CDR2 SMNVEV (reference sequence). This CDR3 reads CASSTPGTGNTEAFF. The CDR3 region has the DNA TGTGCCAGCAGCACTCCCGGGACAGGGAACACTGAAGCTTTCTTT.

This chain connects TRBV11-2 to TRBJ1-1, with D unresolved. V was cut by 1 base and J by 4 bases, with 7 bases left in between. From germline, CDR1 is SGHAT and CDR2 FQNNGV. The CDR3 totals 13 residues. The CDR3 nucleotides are TGTGCCAGCAGCTTAGTGAGTGGCACTGAAGCTTTCTTT. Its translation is CASSLVSGTEAFF.

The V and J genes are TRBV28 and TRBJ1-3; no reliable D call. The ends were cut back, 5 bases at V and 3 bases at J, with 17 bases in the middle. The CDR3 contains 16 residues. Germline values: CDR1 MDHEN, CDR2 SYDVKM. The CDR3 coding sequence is TGTGCCAGCAGTCCTCCCGGGAGCTCGTATGGAAACACCATATATTTT. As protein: CASSPPGSSYGNTIYF.

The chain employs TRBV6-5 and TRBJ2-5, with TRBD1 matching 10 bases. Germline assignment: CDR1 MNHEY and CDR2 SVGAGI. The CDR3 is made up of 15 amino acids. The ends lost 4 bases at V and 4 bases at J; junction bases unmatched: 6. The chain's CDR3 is CASSSGTGEGETQYF. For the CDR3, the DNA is TGTGCCAGCAGTTCGGGGACAGGGGAGGGAGAGACCCAGTACTTC.

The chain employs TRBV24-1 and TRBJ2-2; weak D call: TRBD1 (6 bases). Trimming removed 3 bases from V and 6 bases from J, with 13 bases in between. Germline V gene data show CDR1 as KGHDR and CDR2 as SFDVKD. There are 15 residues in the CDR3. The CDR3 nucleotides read TGTGCCACCAGTGATCCGAAGACAGGCTCCGGGGAGCTGTTTTTT. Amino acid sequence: CATSDPKTGSGELFF.

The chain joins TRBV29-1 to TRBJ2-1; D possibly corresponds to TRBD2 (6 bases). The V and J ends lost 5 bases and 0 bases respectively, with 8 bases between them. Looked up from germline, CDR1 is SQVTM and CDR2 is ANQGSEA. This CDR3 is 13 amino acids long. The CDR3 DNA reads TGCAGCGTTCGGCGGGGCTCCTACAATGAGCAGTTCTTC. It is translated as CSVRRGSYNEQFF.

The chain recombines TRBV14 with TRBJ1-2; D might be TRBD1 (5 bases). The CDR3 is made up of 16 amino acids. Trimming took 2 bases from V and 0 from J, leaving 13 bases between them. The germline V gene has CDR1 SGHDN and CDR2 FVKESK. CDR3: CASSQMGGLPNYGYTF. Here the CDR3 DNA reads TGTGCCAGCAGCCAAATGGGGGGACTTCCTAACTATGGCTACACCTTC.

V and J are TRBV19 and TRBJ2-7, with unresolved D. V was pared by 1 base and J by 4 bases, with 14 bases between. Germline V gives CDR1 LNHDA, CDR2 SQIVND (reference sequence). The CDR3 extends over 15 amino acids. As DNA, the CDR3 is TGTGCCAGTAGTATAGGGGCCGCTATCGATTACGAGCAGTACTTC. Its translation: CASSIGAAIDYEQYF.

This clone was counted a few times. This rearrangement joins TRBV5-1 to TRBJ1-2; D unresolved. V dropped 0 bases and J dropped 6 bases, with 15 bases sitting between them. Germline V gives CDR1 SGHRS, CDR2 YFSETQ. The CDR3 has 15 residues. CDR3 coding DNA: TGCGCCAGCAGCTTGGCCACACAGCAACTTGATGGCTACACCTTC. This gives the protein CASSLATQQLDGYTF.

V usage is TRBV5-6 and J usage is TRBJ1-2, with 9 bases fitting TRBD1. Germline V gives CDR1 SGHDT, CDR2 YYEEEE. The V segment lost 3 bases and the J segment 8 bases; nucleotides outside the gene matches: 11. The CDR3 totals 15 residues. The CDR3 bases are TGTGCCAGCAGCTCGGAGGGACAGGGACGTCGGGGCTACACCTTC. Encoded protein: CASSSEGQGRRGYTF.